This T cell receptor (beta chain) was recovered during a study of circulating CD8 cells and anti-PD-1 response in melanoma. Notes on the study in general: Published repertoire comparisons used only baseline and M1 samples from a small cohort with few responders.

This clonotype is classed as medium-sized. Its target is not known. Four subsets defined by PD-1 and/or TIGIT were sorted from live CD3+CD8+TCRalphabeta+ cells. TCR libraries were prepared from approximately 15 ng of total RNA with the QIAseq Immune Repertoire TCR panel. TCRdb used MiXCR to reprocess the reads, holding one entry per CDR3 protein. The table includes 450 to 500 distinct CDR3 sequences, approximately 14% detected once. Germline lookup yields CDR1 SGHTA and CDR2 FQGNSA. V lost 1 base to trimming and J lost 3 bases, with 22 bases between them. This CDR3 is 19 amino acids long. The input for sequencing was CD8+ T cells from PBMCs, taken at baseline or after one month of anti-PD-1 therapy (not recorded which). The chain carries TRBV7-2 and TRBJ2-1; TRBD2 is a possible D gene (7 bases). The source is a human donor with melanoma. In nucleotides, the CDR3 is TGTGCCAGCAGCTTAGTCGATTCTAGTGGGGGGGCCGTCTACAATGAGCAGTTCTTC. Protein: CASSLVDSSGGAVYNEQFF.